These 3 T cell receptor beta chains came from one sample sequenced in a study of a mutant IDH1 vaccine in newly diagnosed glioma. Time point meaning: baseline, week 1 (first vaccination visit). Treatment indicated: pre-vaccination baseline after standard-of-care therapy. The repertoire was sequenced with immunoSEQ multiplex PCR; TCRdb's copy has only in-frame clones and lacks some. The data show 85,000 to 100,000 clones, with over 85% seen just once and under 0.7% held by the top ten. The source was PBMCs, collected from a glioma patient treated with radiotherapy, temozolomide or both. The origin of the receptors is a woman aged 45-65 years with glioma.

The chain recombines TRBV7-9 with TRBJ2-1; 11 bases are shared with TRBD2. This CDR3 has 16 residues. With V trimmed by 3 bases and J by 7 bases, 8 bases remained unmatched. The V gene's germline CDR1 is SEHNR and CDR2 FQNEAQ (reference sequence). The CDR3 DNA sequence: TGTGCCAGCAGCTTTAGCGGGAGGGCCCATATGAATGAGCAGTTCTTC. Translated, it gives CASSFSGRAHMNEQFF.

Only one count was recorded for this clone. This chain links TRBV10-3 with TRBJ2-1; 8 bases align to TRBD2. Germline V gene sequence: CDR1 ENHRY, CDR2 SYGVKD. J gave up 10 bases and V 6 bases, and 11 bases lay outside the gene matches. The CDR3 totals 14 residues. CDR3 sequence: CAIRSAGVFSEQFF. CDR3 in DNA: TGTGCCATCAGATCAGCGGGAGTTTTTAGCGAGCAGTTCTTC.

The chain is built from TRBV9 and TRBJ1-5, with D possibly matching TRBD1 (5 bases). The V and J ends lost 0 bases and 4 bases respectively, with 8 bases between them. CDR3 size: 14 residues. Looked up from germline, CDR1 is SGDLS and CDR2 is YYNGEE. CDR3 in amino acids: CASSVDGGNQPQHF. The CDR3 region has the DNA TGTGCCAGCAGCGTAGATGGGGGGAATCAGCCCCAGCATTTT.